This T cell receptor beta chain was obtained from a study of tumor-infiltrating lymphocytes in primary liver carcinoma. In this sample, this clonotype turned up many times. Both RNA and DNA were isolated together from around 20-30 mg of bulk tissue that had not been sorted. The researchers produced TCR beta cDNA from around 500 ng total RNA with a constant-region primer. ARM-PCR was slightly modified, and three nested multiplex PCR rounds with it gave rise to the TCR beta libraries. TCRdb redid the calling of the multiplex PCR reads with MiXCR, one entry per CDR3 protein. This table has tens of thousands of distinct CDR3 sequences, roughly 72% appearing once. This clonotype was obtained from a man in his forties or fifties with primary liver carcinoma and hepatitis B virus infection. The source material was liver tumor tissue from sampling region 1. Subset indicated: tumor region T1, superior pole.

DNA of the CDR3: TGTGCCAGCAGTCGGGGGGACAGGATAACCGTCGAGCAGTACTTC. This gives the protein CASSRGDRITVEQYF. The rearrangement links TRBV28 to TRBJ2-7; D may be TRBD1 (8 bases). The germline CDR1 and CDR2 sequences are MDHEN and SYDVKM. The CDR3 contains 15 residues. The germline V and J ends were trimmed by 5 bases and 6 bases, with 20 bases remaining between them.